Each of the 10 T cell receptor beta chains below was sequenced from the same sample in a study of CD8 T cells in Susac syndrome. Random hexamers were used to reverse transcribe an amount of about 0.45 to 1 ug RNA. TCRdb fed the immunoSEQ multiplex PCR reads into MiXCR, producing one record per CDR3 protein. The table includes about 130,000 distinct CDR3 sequences, roughly 94% detected once. Specimen: CD4+ T cells from PBMCs. These TCRs come from a human donor with multiple sclerosis.

The chain carries TRBV10-3 and TRBJ2-7; no reliable D call. This CDR3 has 13 amino acids. CDR1 is ENHRY and CDR2 is SYGVKD in the germline V gene. Between the trimmed V and J ends, which lost 10 bases and 1 base, there was a span of 14 bases. CDR3 nucleotides: TGTGCCACTACGACCGAAGCATCCTACGAGCAGTACTTC. This encodes CATTTEASYEQYF.

The genes are TRBV6-5 and TRBJ2-7; 7 bases align to TRBD2. Germline assignment: CDR1 MNHEY and CDR2 SVGAGI. This CDR3 contains 16 residues. Unmatched junction bases numbered 6, after V lost 0 bases and J lost 1 base. CDR3 loop: CASSYSLAAVSYEQYF. Here the CDR3 DNA reads TGTGCCAGCAGTTACTCTCTAGCGGCGGTTTCCTACGAGCAGTACTTC.

The chain combines TRBV12-3 or TRBV12-4 with TRBJ1-5, with TRBD1 identical over 8 bases. The V and J ends lost 6 bases and 6 bases, in that order; junction bases with no gene match: 7. The CDR3 is 14 residues long. CDR3 sequence: CASSPGQGPQPQHF. For the CDR3, the DNA is TGTGCCAGCAGCCCAGGACAGGGCCCTCAGCCCCAGCATTTT.

This rearrangement joins TRBV7-2 to TRBJ2-7; tentatively, D is TRBD2 (5 bases). CDR3 size: 14 residues. Per germline, CDR1 SGHTA and CDR2 FQGNSA. Trimming stripped 3 bases from V and 0 bases from J, with 9 bases between. The CDR3 nucleotides are TGTGCCAGCAGCTTCGGGGTAAACTCCTACGAGCAGTACTTC. It is translated as CASSFGVNSYEQYF. Full variable domain (missing parts from reference TRBV7-2 and TRBJ2-7): GAGVSQSPSNKVTEKGKDVELRCDPISGHTALYWYRQSLGQGLEFLIYFQGNSAPDKSGLPSDRFSAERTGGSVSTLTIQRTQQEDSAVYLCASSFGVNSYEQYFGPGTRLTVT.

The CDR3 loop reads CASSLDLATVTYTQYF. The DNA of the CDR3 is TGCGCCAGCAGCCTGGATCTAGCTACTGTTACTTATACGCAGTATTTT. The chain joins TRBV4-3 to TRBJ2-3; D possibly corresponds to TRBD2 (5 bases). The CDR3 sequence is 16 residues long. Deletions cut 4 bases from V and 7 bases from J, with 21 bases between. The V gene's germline CDR1 is LGHNA and CDR2 YSLEER.

In this sample, this clonotype turned up a few times. The J gene is TRBJ2-2, the V gene TRBV18; 8 bases are shared with TRBD1. The CDR3 is made up of 14 amino acids. From germline, CDR1 is KGHSH and CDR2 LQKENI. The trim removed 6 bases at V and 4 bases at J, leaving 4 bases unmatched. The CDR3 sequence is CASSPDRGTGELFF. The DNA for the CDR3 is TGTGCCAGCTCCCCCGACAGGGGCACCGGGGAGCTGTTTTTT.

This chain uses TRBV12-3 or TRBV12-4 with TRBJ1-1, with D maybe TRBD1 (5 bases). This CDR3 is 13 amino acids long. V lost 7 bases and J 6 bases, leaving 15 bases between the germline ends. CDR3 sequence reads: CASMGSWGPEAFF. CDR3 sequence (DNA): TGTGCCAGCATGGGGTCTTGGGGACCTGAAGCTTTCTTT.

CDR3 sequence: CASSRSGENTEAFF. Written as DNA, the CDR3 is TGCGCCAGCAGCAGGTCAGGGGAGAACACTGAAGCTTTCTTT. The chain has TRBV5-1 and TRBJ1-1; possible D gene TRBD1, 6 bases. There are 14 residues in the CDR3. Germline-derived CDR1 and CDR2 are SGHRS and YFSETQ. V was shortened by 4 bases and J by 1 base, with 11 bases between the two germline ends.

The J gene is TRBJ1-1, the V gene TRBV3-1, with unresolved D. This CDR3 spans 15 amino acids. Trimming removed 3 bases at V and 0 bases at J, with 11 bases between. Germline V lookup: CDR1 LGHDT, CDR2 YNNKEL (reference sequence). Here the CDR3 DNA reads TGTGCCAGCAGCCATGGCAGCCATTTGAACACTGAAGCTTTCTTT. Protein: CASSHGSHLNTEAFF.

The chain recombines TRBV6-2 or TRBV6-3 with TRBJ1-1; D is possibly TRBD1 (6 bases). The CDR3 loop spans 13 amino acids. The germline V and J ends were trimmed by 4 bases and 6 bases, with 12 bases remaining between them. Germline V gene lookup returns CDR1 MNHEY and CDR2 SVGEGT. CDR3 loop: CASSFRGAAEAFF. CDR3 sequence (DNA): TGTGCCAGCAGTTTCAGGGGAGCAGCTGAAGCTTTCTTT.